The 29 T cell receptor beta chains below were found in one sample sequenced in a study of CD8 T cells in Susac syndrome. Random hexamers were used to reverse transcribe roughly 0.45 to 1 ug of RNA. A single record per CDR3 protein comes from TCRdb applying MiXCR to the immunoSEQ multiplex PCR reads. The repertoire includes fewer than 150,000 distinct CDR3 sequences, over 90% of them detected once, and 0.18% sits in the top ten. The specimen sequenced was CD8+ T cells from PBMCs. The receptor source for this set is a human donor with Susac syndrome.

V usage is TRBV2 and J usage is TRBJ2-2; 7 positions match TRBD1. This CDR3 has 14 residues. Trimming cost V 9 bases and J 4 bases; bases outside gene matches: 8. The germline V gene has CDR1 SNHLY and CDR2 FYNNEI. The CDR3 sequence: CASTGEYSTGELFF. In DNA, the CDR3 is TGTGCCAGTACAGGGGAATACAGCACCGGGGAGCTGTTTTTT. The complete variable domain, with remaining parts taken from reference TRBV2 and TRBJ2-2, reads EPEVTQTPSHQVTQMGQEVILRCVPISNHLYFYWYRQILGQKVEFLVSFYNNEISEKSEIFDDQFSVERPDGSNFTLKIRSTKLEDSAMYFCASTGEYSTGELFFGEGSRLTVL.

The CDR3 loop is CASSLPKGAGTEAFF. DNA for the CDR3: TGCGCCAGCAGCCTCCCAAAAGGAGCTGGCACTGAAGCTTTCTTT. V is TRBV4-1 and J is TRBJ1-1; the D is unclear. This CDR3 has 15 amino acids. V gave up 4 bases and J gave up 4 bases, with 16 bases separating them. Germline CDR1 reads MGHRA; CDR2 reads YSYEKL.

The chain is built from TRBV25-1 and TRBJ2-6; unclear D gene. This CDR3 comprises 16 residues. V gave up 3 bases and J gave up 2 bases, with 11 bases separating them. Germline CDR1 MGHDK, CDR2 SYGVNS. The CDR3 region has the DNA TGTGCCAGCAGTGACTCGACGTGGGCTGGGGCCAACGTCCTGACTTTC. Translating it yields CASSDSTWAGANVLTF.

V and J are TRBV7-9 and TRBJ2-1; TRBD1 might be the D (5 bases). This CDR3 has 12 amino acids. The germline V gene has CDR1 SEHNR and CDR2 FQNEAQ (reference sequence). Between the trimmed V and J ends, which lost 3 bases and 7 bases, there was a span of 7 bases. The CDR3 sequence: CASSFTGNEQFF. The CDR3 region has the DNA TGTGCCAGCAGCTTTACAGGTAATGAGCAGTTCTTC.

J is TRBJ2-1 and V is TRBV15; possibly TRBD1 or TRBD2 for D (6 bases each). The CDR3 contains 16 residues. V lost 1 base and J lost 5, with 15 bases in between. The germline V gene has CDR1 LNHNV and CDR2 YYDKDF (reference sequence). The CDR3 bases are TGTGCCACCAGCAGAGTCCCGGGGGCCGTGAACAATGAGCAGTTCTTC. Its translation is CATSRVPGAVNNEQFF.

This rearrangement joins TRBV28 to TRBJ2-7; D call uncertain. This CDR3 spans 15 amino acids. Germline assignment: CDR1 MDHEN and CDR2 SYDVKM. The germline V and J ends were trimmed by 5 bases and 2 bases, with 16 bases remaining between them. The CDR3 loop is CASSHPQQLPYEQYF. The CDR3 bases are TGTGCCAGCAGTCATCCCCAGCAATTGCCCTACGAGCAGTACTTC.

The J gene is TRBJ1-2, the V gene TRBV7-6; D possibly corresponds to TRBD1 (5 bases). Germline V gene sequence: CDR1 SGHVS, CDR2 FNYEAQ. V lost 5 bases, J lost 5 bases, and 15 bases lay in between. The CDR3 extends over 14 amino acids. CDR3: CASSPGTPRYGYTF. The CDR3 DNA is TGTGCCAGCAGCCCGGGGACTCCTAGATATGGCTACACCTTC.

This clonotype turned up a few times. The chain has TRBV4-2 and TRBJ2-1, with 11 bases aligning to TRBD2. The CDR3 is 15 amino acids. The J segment lost 7 bases and the V segment lost 0 bases, leaving 2 bases of the junction unmatched. In germline, CDR1 is LGHNA, CDR2 YNFKEQ. The CDR3 reads CASSQEGLAANEQFF. CDR3 sequence (DNA): TGTGCCAGCAGCCAAGAGGGACTAGCGGCTAATGAGCAGTTCTTC.

This clonotype appeared once. Here the CDR3 reads CASSHDGLAGTDPITDTQYF. The CDR3 DNA reads TGCGCCAGCAGCCACGACGGACTAGCGGGGACGGACCCAATCACAGATACGCAGTATTTT. V is TRBV4-1 and J is TRBJ2-3; 12 bases line up with TRBD2. V lost 3 bases and J lost 2; bases outside the gene matches: 15. This CDR3 region has 20 residues. Per germline, CDR1 MGHRA and CDR2 YSYEKL.

This clonotype was observed once. The rearrangement uses TRBV7-9 and TRBJ1-1; 7 positions agree with TRBD1. The CDR3 loop spans 12 amino acids. The germline V gene encodes CDR1 SEHNR and CDR2 FQNEAQ (reference sequence). V was clipped by 1 base and J by 11 bases; unmatched bases: 4. Written as DNA, the CDR3 is TGTGCCAGCAGCTTAGTCACAGGGGCGGCTTTCTTT. Protein product: CASSLVTGAAFF.

The chain uses TRBV9 and TRBJ2-1; D unresolved. The CDR3 runs 13 residues. V lost 4 bases to trimming and J lost 6 bases, with 11 bases between them. Germline V lookup: CDR1 SGDLS, CDR2 YYNGEE. The CDR3 DNA follows: TGTGCCAGCAGCCCCCCCGCTCCCAATGAGCAGTTCTTC. Translated, it gives CASSPPAPNEQFF.

This clonotype has only one observation. V is TRBV11-2 and J is TRBJ1-2; weak D call: TRBD1 (6 bases). The V end lost 6 bases, the J end lost 5 bases, and 16 bases lay between the germline ends. Germline assignment: CDR1 SGHAT and CDR2 FQNNGV. This CDR3 contains 14 residues. CDR3 sequence reads: CASSVNRDPYGYTF. For the CDR3, the DNA is TGTGCCAGCAGTGTAAACAGGGATCCTTATGGCTACACCTTC.

V is TRBV7-3 and J is TRBJ1-2; D uncertain. CDR3 size: 14 residues. CDR1 and CDR2 from the germline V gene are SGHTA and FQGTGA. V gave up 6 bases and J gave up 4 bases, with 15 bases separating them. In DNA, the CDR3 is TGTGCCAGCAGTTCCATCAGAGGGAGCTATGGCTACACCTTC. Encoded protein: CASSSIRGSYGYTF.

V and J are TRBV9 and TRBJ1-1, with a weak D call TRBD1 (5 bases). Germline V lookup: CDR1 SGDLS, CDR2 YYNGEE. The germline V and J ends were trimmed by 5 bases and 4 bases, with 15 bases remaining between them. This CDR3 is built from 14 residues. The CDR3 protein is CASSAEQGSTEAFF. CDR3 sequence (DNA): TGTGCCAGCAGTGCCGAGCAGGGCAGCACTGAAGCTTTCTTT.

This clonotype was seen only once. The chain carries TRBV5-6 and TRBJ2-7; D might be TRBD1 or TRBD2, each matching 6 bases. Germline CDR1 is SGHDT and CDR2 is YYEEEE. V was shortened by 4 bases and J by 5 bases, with 16 bases between the two germline ends. This CDR3 is 14 amino acids long. CDR3 residues: CASSGSGGAHEQYF. DNA of the CDR3: TGTGCCAGCAGCGGGTCCGGGGGCGCCCACGAGCAGTACTTC.

The V call is TRBV6-2 or TRBV6-3, the J call TRBJ2-5, with D possibly TRBD2 on 7 matching bases. The V end lost 2 bases, the J end lost 5 bases, and 18 bases lay between the germline ends. CDR1 and CDR2 from the germline V gene are MNHEY and SVGEGT. The CDR3 covers 16 residues. The CDR3 region is CASSYGGRESAETQYF. CDR3 nucleotide sequence: TGTGCCAGCAGTTACGGGGGGCGGGAGAGTGCCGAGACCCAGTACTTC.

The J gene is TRBJ2-1, the V gene TRBV10-3; 7 bases line up with TRBD1. Germline values: CDR1 ENHRY, CDR2 SYGVKD. The CDR3 is 11 residues long. Trimming took 4 bases from V and 10 from J; bases not matched to a gene: 1. CDR3 region: CAISGQGEQFF. CDR3 DNA sequence: TGTGCCATCAGTGGACAGGGCGAGCAGTTCTTC.

This chain links TRBV4-1 with TRBJ1-4; 9 bases agree with TRBD1. Germline CDR1 MGHRA, CDR2 YSYEKL. The CDR3 is made up of 16 amino acids. Trimming at V came to 2 bases and at J to 7 bases, leaving 8 bases not matched to a gene. The CDR3: CASSQLGDRVTEKLFF. As DNA, the CDR3 is TGCGCCAGCAGCCAACTAGGGGACAGGGTGACTGAAAAACTGTTTTTT.

This rearrangement joins TRBV4-1 to TRBJ2-7; the match to TRBD1 covers 8 bases. The V segment lost 0 bases and the J segment 3 bases; nucleotides outside the gene matches: 7. Germline assignment: CDR1 MGHRA and CDR2 YSYEKL. The CDR3 is 16 residues long. CDR3 region: CASSQDKGQVGYEQYF. The CDR3 bases are TGCGCCAGCAGCCAAGATAAGGGACAGGTTGGCTACGAGCAGTACTTC.

V and J are TRBV13 and TRBJ2-1; 8 nucleotides agree with TRBD1. CDR1 is PRHDT, CDR2 FYEKMQ, per germline (reference sequence). The CDR3 is made up of 14 amino acids. J lost 2 bases, V lost 5 bases, and 2 bases had no gene match. CDR3 sequence (DNA): TGTGCCAGCAGCGGGGACAGGACCTACAATGAGCAGTTCTTC. Translated: CASSGDRTYNEQFF.

V gene TRBV5-6 combines with J gene TRBJ2-2; D gene uncertain. Trimming removed 0 bases at V and 0 bases at J, with 15 bases between. The CDR3 spans 18 residues. Germline values: CDR1 SGHDT, CDR2 YYEEEE. CDR3 nucleotide sequence: TGTGCCAGCAGCTTGGATGTCGGGCCATACTCGAACACCGGGGAGCTGTTTTTT. Protein sequence: CASSLDVGPYSNTGELFF.

The chain combines TRBV18 with TRBJ2-1, with 12 positions matching TRBD2. Trimming took 4 bases from V and 7 from J; bases not matched to a gene: 5. Germline V gene sequence: CDR1 KGHSH, CDR2 LQKENI. This CDR3 has 15 amino acids. In nucleotides, the CDR3 is TGTGCCAGCTCACTCGGACTAGCGGGAACAAATGAGCAGTTCTTC. Residues: CASSLGLAGTNEQFF.

The V call is TRBV14, the J call TRBJ1-1; maybe TRBD1 (6 bases). V gave up 6 bases and J gave up 6 bases, with 14 bases separating them. The CDR3 totals 13 residues. From germline, CDR1 is SGHDN and CDR2 FVKESK. The CDR3 nucleotides are TGTGCCAGCAGGAGATTACAGGGTCCTGAAGCTTTCTTT. Translating gives CASRRLQGPEAFF.

This chain links TRBV19 with TRBJ2-7, with TRBD1 as a possible D gene (6 bases). Germline V lookup: CDR1 LNHDA, CDR2 SQIVND (reference sequence). V dropped 6 bases and J dropped 3 bases, with 18 bases sitting between them. The CDR3 consists of 15 residues. This CDR3 reads CASRTAALGGYEQYF. The CDR3 coding sequence is TGTGCCAGTAGAACAGCCGCTCTAGGGGGCTACGAGCAGTACTTC.

The gene calls are TRBV27 and TRBJ2-1, with D possibly being TRBD1 (5 bases). Germline V gives CDR1 MNHEY, CDR2 SMNVEV (reference sequence). The CDR3 has 14 residues. V lost 3 bases, J lost 2 bases, and 8 bases lay in between. CDR3: CASSLGPTYNEQFF. CDR3 DNA sequence: TGTGCCAGCAGTTTGGGGCCAACCTACAATGAGCAGTTCTTC.

This chain connects TRBV27 to TRBJ2-1, with D perhaps being TRBD1 or TRBD2 (7 bases each). The V gene lost 5 bases and the J gene lost 0 bases, with 17 bases spanning the gap. The germline CDR1 and CDR2 sequences are MNHEY and SMNVEV (reference sequence). The CDR3 spans 17 residues. DNA for the CDR3: TGTGCCAGCAGTCCATTCAGCGGGGACAGCTCCTACAATGAGCAGTTCTTC. Translation gives CASSPFSGDSSYNEQFF.

CDR3 sequence: CASSLEGLGNTEAFF. As DNA, the CDR3 is TGTGCCAGCAGCTTAGAAGGGCTCGGAAACACTGAAGCTTTCTTT. J is TRBJ1-1 and V is TRBV7-6; D uncertain. V dropped 1 base and J dropped 2 bases, with 11 bases sitting between them. The CDR3 has 15 residues. Germline CDR1 reads SGHVS; CDR2 reads FNYEAQ.

This sequence joins TRBV20-1 and TRBJ2-1; 8 bases agree with TRBD1. CDR1 is DFQATT, CDR2 SNEGSKA, per germline (reference sequence). The CDR3 is made up of 18 amino acids. J lost 6 bases, V lost 0 bases, and 16 bases had no gene match. The CDR3 DNA is TGCAGTGCTAGAGATCGGGCAAGGACAGGGATCAACCGCAATGAGCAGTTCTTC. This codes for CSARDRARTGINRNEQFF.

This chain uses TRBV4-1 with TRBJ1-1; D is unclear. This CDR3 contains 12 residues. Deletions cut 0 bases from V and 3 bases from J, with 2 bases between. Germline V lookup: CDR1 MGHRA, CDR2 YSYEKL. CDR3 in amino acids: CASSQDHTEAFF. CDR3 nucleotides: TGCGCCAGCAGCCAAGACCACACTGAAGCTTTCTTT.